This T cell receptor beta chain stems from a study of cytomegalovirus exposure and HLA in healthy donors (dated by TCRdb to about 2017). For context, the study as a whole: An earlier analysis of several hundred of the donors reported about 260 Gb of sequence data and around 100 million unique TCR beta sequences obtained from some 170 million T cells. An early release that covered 500 to 800 HLA-typed donors contained approximately 290 gigabases of sequencing data and some 87 million unique TCR sequences. Of the roughly 410 genotyped donors, 70% to 90% were placed in the genetic ancestry cluster associated with self-reported Caucasian donors. The study was designed to test whether signatures of past pathogen exposure could be identified by cataloging public T cell receptors. The study profiled the T cell repertoires of 500 to 800 subjects by immunosequencing and related them to cytomegalovirus serostatus. In addition to the first cohort of 650 to 800 subjects, a separate validation cohort of some 120 different subjects was used. To predict cytomegalovirus infection status, the study brought together high-throughput TCR immunosequencing, statistical association of individual TCRs with disease status, and machine learning. A later analysis re-analyzed previously published TCR beta repertoires from about 600 donors and added high-resolution HLA genotyping to study TCR occurrence patterns. Rather than drawing on any new phenotypic data, the later analysis identified candidate immune exposures from TCR beta sequences and the way those sequences occurred across donors. In an earlier analysis of several hundred of the donors, high-throughput TCR beta sequencing was used to judge whether each TCR beta V gene segment behaved as functional or pseudogenic. Donor age, sex, ethnicity and CMV serostatus were compiled together with the repertoire data. In a later genetic analysis, genome-wide SNP genotypes for 398 of the 666 donors were used, and that subset was treated as a discovery cohort. All discovery cohort repertoires had been generated using a single sequencing platform. HLA typing included class I and class II loci at four-digit resolution. The number of donors typed differed by locus, with roughly 629-640 for A, B, C, DRB1 and DQB1, 522 for DQA1, 600 to 610 for DPA1, and around 450 for DPB1. Roughly 5 DR-DQ haplotypes were treated as single units for association and clustering because of strong linkage in the cohort. Across some 400 genotyped donors of the cohort, an average of about 250,000 unique TCR beta nucleotide sequences per donor were sequenced, and about a sixth of those sequences were non-productive.

Comment on this clone: Its antigen target is currently unknown. Per-base quality was not reported, and no clone a single base away is much larger than it.

Trimming removed 2 bases from V and 2 bases from J; the gene matches leave 5 bases unexplained. The CDR3, cysteine through phenylalanine, is 16 amino acids long. The kept DNA is CDR3 alone, 48 bases in frame from the first base. The germline V gene sets CDR1 to SGHVS and CDR2 to FNYEAQ. The paper's findings and limits, for the study overall: Because counts were too low, roughly 18 rarely observed V segments, including chromosome 9 orphons, were left out of the earlier analysis of 587 of the donors. The cohort was sequenced for TCR beta chains only, and without alpha or paired-chain data the features that could be detected were limited. In a later analysis, around 17,000 TCR beta sequences were associated with specific HLA alleles at a false discovery rate of 0.05. An association between a missense DCLRE1C variant and V-gene and J-gene trimming of TCR beta chains was found in a later genetic analysis and replicated in an independent cohort. Most CMV-associated TCR beta chains appeared to be HLA-restricted in a later analysis, and the HLA associations seemed to be driven largely by CMV exposure. In a later analysis, the rate of TCR association differed among HLA loci, with DRB1 alleles having the most associated TCRs and HLA-C alleles having the fewest. Immune exposure information for the cohort was limited to CMV serostatus. When HLA alleles, especially DR and DQ, strongly co-occurred, attributing TCR associations to individual alleles was difficult. Several of the top co-occurrence clusters appeared to be linked to parvovirus B19, influenza, CMV and Epstein-Barr virus, according to a later analysis. According to a later genetic analysis, donors in an Asian-associated ancestry cluster had fewer N-insertions in productive TCRs than the approximately 630-donor mean. Some IMGT-functional V segments, including TRBV6-2 and TRBV6-3, could not be distinguished by the 87-base-pair reads and were therefore excluded. Linkage disequilibrium might explain the correlated functional status among segregating V segments, but an unknown experimental factor could not be excluded. Across donors, most TCR sequences were observed very rarely, whereas some public TCRs were present in many individuals. In a later analysis, HLA-associated TCR beta chains were found to be more clonally expanded and to have lower generation probabilities than equally common non-associated chains. In an earlier analysis of 587 of the donors, most TCR beta V segments appeared in productive rearrangements about 87% or about 30% of the time, broadly matching IMGT annotations. A further reported finding was that TCR beta sequences accurately predicted the HLA-A and HLA-B alleles for most subjects in the first cohort. The authors suggested that the approach could potentially be generalized to other disease states and immunological phenotypes. In the study, around 150 TCR beta chains were listed as associated with cytomegalovirus. Presence/absence analyses assumed roughly uniform sequencing depth across donors, an assumption that may not hold. A cluster of highly shared sequence variants was judged likely to be a technical artifact of the sequencing pipeline. Because HLA typing was missing for some donors at each locus, association tests included only the typed subset. The classifier was reported to diagnose cytomegalovirus status with high specificity and sensitivity in both the original and validation cohorts. A few of the identified cytomegalovirus-associated TCR beta chains were confirmed in vitro to be specific for cytomegalovirus antigens.

The cohort comprised more than 550 healthy bone marrow donors. At the time of sampling, all cohort members were nominally healthy, though unrecorded immune exposures were likely present. The donor was CMV seropositive and belonged to the group of 270 or so seropositive cohort members. A peripheral blood sample was provided by each donor, and peripheral blood mononuclear cells were used for TCR beta sequencing. The Qiagen DNeasy Blood Extraction Kit was used to extract genomic DNA from the blood cell samples. Receptor libraries were prepared by the immunoSEQ multiplex PCR assay. The multiplex PCR relied on a mix of 60 forward primers for TCR Vbeta segments and 13 reverse primers for TCR Jbeta segments. The CDR3 region of rearranged TCR beta genes was amplified from genomic DNA with a multiplex PCR assay. On the Illumina HiSeq System, the amplified TCR beta libraries were sequenced as 87-base-pair reads. Per the source publication's procedure: A later analysis tallied 70 million to 100 million unique TCR beta chains across the 650 to 750 repertoires, and 10 million to 11 million of those chains were shared by two or more donors. A nearest-neighbor algorithm error-corrected the raw reads and collapsed the reads into unique sequences, merging closely related sequences to remove PCR and sequencing errors. To assign V, D and J gene segments, CDR3 sequences were aligned to IMGT reference sequences. For a sequence to be retained, a match of at least six nucleotides was required to both a V gene segment and a J gene segment. A rearrangement counted as productive if the CDR3 had no stop codons and remained in frame with V and J, and every other rearrangement counted as non-productive. CDR3 was defined according to IMGT convention as the region running from the second conserved V-encoded cysteine to the conserved J-encoded phenylalanine. The earlier analysis of 450 to 750 of the donors excluded any sequence lacking an unambiguous match to a single V gene segment. An earlier analysis of a few hundred of the donors called V segments functional above 56.7% productive rearrangements and segregating when the between-donor standard deviation exceeded 5%. A statistical classification framework was built to diagnose cytomegalovirus status from the catalog of TCR beta chain sequences. A later analysis assigned V and J genes by comparing TCR nucleotide sequences with IMGT/GENE-DB human TR gene sequences. A later analysis assigned CDR3 sequences and most-parsimonious VDJ recombination scenarios with the TCRdist pipeline. In a later analysis, each TCR beta chain was defined by its CDR3 amino acid sequence together with its V-gene family, and reads lacking a unique V-gene family were excluded. A later analysis removed 550 to 650 highly shared, low-generation-probability nucleotide sequences to deal with suspected cross-contamination and a sequencing artifact. A later analysis calculated a clonal expansion index for each public chain from normalized within-repertoire ranks of inferred template counts. In a later analysis, generation probabilities were computed using a VDJ recombination model fitted to out-of-frame rearrangements, and the results were checked against IGoR. Hypergeometric tests were used in a later analysis to score TCR-TCR, TCR-HLA and TCR-CMV co-occurrence, with a repertoire-size bias correction applied to the TCR pairs. To estimate false discovery rates, a later analysis permuted the HLA or CMV assignments 20 times. In a later analysis, co-occurring TCRs were grouped with DBSCAN, and TCRdist sequence similarity was added when clustering was performed within HLA-allele-positive subsets. Repertoires with fewer than 30,000 or more than 120,000 public chains, plus five repertoires with anomalous nucleotide sharing, were excluded from co-occurrence clustering. TCRdb retrieved this table from immuneACCESS and kept in-frame rearrangements only. Not all clones are present; in checked studies, unresolved V genes account for under half, and no reason is known for the remainder. D and trimming come from the DNA, and the V and J calls and clone size come from that table. The sample table lists over 150,000 clones, roughly two thirds of them with a count of one. The ten largest clones capture 5.4% of the sample.

Material for sequencing was PBMCs. The V and J genes are TRBV7-6 and TRBJ2-3, with TRBD2 matching 9 junction bases. The TCR was taken from a woman under 30 in good health and CMV-seropositive. The bases read TGTGCCAGCAGCTTAATAGCGGGGGTTCCCACAGATACGCAGTATTTT. It codes for CASSLIAGVPTDTQYF.